This T cell receptor beta chain was obtained from a study of cytomegalovirus exposure and HLA in healthy donors. About the research overall: From donors who were HLA-typed, an early data release held around 85 million unique TCRs.

Vbeta (60) and Jbeta (13) primers were used in the PCR. TCRdb's copy holds only in-frame clones and misses some; the assay was immunoSEQ multiplex PCR. The sample consists of approximately 140,000 clones, over 70% of them appearing once. The CDR3 extends over 17 amino acids. Germline CDR1 SGHNT, CDR2 YYREEE (reference sequence). Trimming took 4 bases from V and 0 from J; bases not matched to a gene: 9. Sequences were obtained from PBMCs. This chain links TRBV5-4 with TRBJ2-5, with 10 bases matching TRBD1. The clonotype comes from a male donor in good health and CMV-seronegative. The CDR3: CASSPGGQGMYQETQYF. The CDR3 bases are TGTGCCAGCAGCCCCGGGGGACAGGGGATGTACCAAGAGACCCAGTACTTC.